The 16 T cell receptor beta chains below all came from one sample that was sequenced in a study of blood T cells in healthy people across ages. Primed by a sample-barcoded 5' primer and a J-beta primer mix, a second PCR proceeded for 7 to 11 cycles. TCRdb reprocessed the 5' RACE reads with MiXCR, giving one entry per CDR3 protein. The sample has 700,000 to 950,000 distinct CDR3 sequences, approximately 43% seen once; the top ten hold 20% to 25%. Sequenced material: blood. These receptors all stem from an older woman in good health.

Only a few counts were recorded for this clonotype. V usage is TRBV14 and J usage is TRBJ1-6; D not resolved. The germline V gene encodes CDR1 SGHDN and CDR2 FVKESK. V was clipped by 0 bases and J by 5 bases, with 8 bases between them. This CDR3 contains 15 residues. The CDR3 DNA sequence: TGTGCCAGCAGCCAAGAGGACCGAAATAATTCACCCCTCCACTTT. This encodes CASSQEDRNNSPLHF. The full variable domain, with the rest looked up from reference TRBV14 and TRBJ1-6, is EAGVTQFPSHSVIEKGQTVTLRCDPISGHDNLYWYRRVMGKEIKFLLHFVKESKQDESGMPNNRFLAERTGGTYSTLKVQPAELEDSGVYFCASSQEDRNNSPLHFGNGTRLTVT.

This clonotype has a handful of counts. The chain links TRBV6-5 to TRBJ1-2; possibly TRBD1 for D (5 bases). CDR3 length: 16 amino acids. Germline V gene lookup returns CDR1 MNHEY and CDR2 SVGAGI. Trimming pared 4 bases from V and 5 bases from J, leaving 20 bases between. This CDR3 is CASSSQMDGGAYGYTF. DNA of the CDR3: TGTGCCAGCAGTTCGCAGATGGACGGGGGAGCGTATGGCTACACCTTC.

This rearrangement joins TRBV5-1 to TRBJ1-4, with TRBD1 matching 10 bases. The CDR3 sequence is 15 residues long. J was trimmed by 11 bases and V by 0 bases; bases with no gene match: 7. Germline-derived CDR1 and CDR2 are SGHRS and YFSETQ. The CDR3 loop is CASSLVPGQGTKLFF. Here the CDR3 DNA reads TGCGCCAGCAGCTTGGTACCGGGACAGGGGACCAAACTGTTTTTT. The full variable domain, in which reference TRBV5-1 and TRBJ1-4 provide the parts outside the CDR3, is KAGVTQTPRYLIKTRGQQVTLSCSPISGHRSVSWYQQTPGQGLQFLFEYFSETQRNKGNFPGRFSGRQFSNSRSEMNVSTLELGDSALYLCASSLVPGQGTKLFFGSGTQLSVL.

The chain couples TRBV6-1 to TRBJ1-5, with D maybe TRBD1 (6 bases). V lost 3 bases, J lost 0 bases, and 9 bases lay in between. Germline V gene sequence: CDR1 MNHNS, CDR2 SASEGT. The CDR3 contains 15 residues. The CDR3 region is CASSDRQASNQPQHF. DNA of the CDR3: TGTGCCAGCAGTGACAGACAGGCTAGCAATCAGCCCCAGCATTTT.

This clonotype was recorded many times. The chain combines TRBV12-3 or TRBV12-4 with TRBJ2-5, with D possibly being TRBD1 (5 bases). Deletions cut 3 bases from V and 5 bases from J, with 10 bases between. The CDR3 runs to 13 residues. CDR3 region: CASSFQPGETQYF. CDR3 nucleotides: TGTGCCAGCAGTTTCCAACCAGGGGAGACCCAGTACTTC.

V and J are TRBV9 and TRBJ2-1; no clear D. The J call may not be correct, given that the DNA end is closer to TRBJ2-7. The CDR3 loop spans 13 amino acids. Germline-derived CDR1 and CDR2 are SGDLS and YYNGEE. In DNA form, the CDR3 reads TGTGCCAGCAGCCCCGGGCCCCACCATGAGCAGTACTTC. Translated: CASSPGPHHEQYF.

The J gene is TRBJ2-7, the V gene TRBV4-1; the D gene is possibly TRBD1 (6 bases). Germline-derived CDR1 and CDR2 are MGHRA and YSYEKL. V lost 2 bases and J lost 5, with 19 bases in between. This CDR3 has 16 amino acids. CDR3 region: CASSQTRDTGLNEQYF. The DNA of the CDR3 is TGCGCCAGCAGCCAAACTCGGGACACCGGGCTTAACGAGCAGTACTTC.

The chain joins TRBV5-1 to TRBJ1-4; D not resolved. V lost 0 bases and J lost 15, with 21 bases in between. The CDR3 totals 15 residues. CDR1 is SGHRS and CDR2 is YFSETQ in the germline V gene. The CDR3 loop reads CASSLEPAQEETVFF. CDR3 sequence (DNA): TGCGCCAGCAGCTTGGAACCGGCCCAGGAGGAAACGGTGTTTTTT. Full variable domain (outside the CDR3, taken from reference TRBV5-1 and TRBJ1-4): KAGVTQTPRYLIKTRGQQVTLSCSPISGHRSVSWYQQTPGQGLQFLFEYFSETQRNKGNFPGRFSGRQFSNSRSEMNVSTLELGDSALYLCASSLEPAQEETVFFGSGTQLSVL.

This chain links TRBV10-3 with TRBJ2-5; 8 positions agree with TRBD1. V was pared by 6 bases and J by 1 base, with 4 bases of the junction left unmatched. CDR3 length: 14 residues. The germline V gene encodes CDR1 ENHRY and CDR2 SYGVKD. The DNA for the CDR3 is TGTGCCATCAGGGCGACAGGGGCCCAAGAGACCCAGTACTTC. Its protein product is CAIRATGAQETQYF.

The chain is built from TRBV20-1 and TRBJ2-1, with D possibly TRBD2 on 8 matching bases. V lost 8 bases, J lost 4 bases, and 21 bases lay in between. Germline CDR1 reads DFQATT; CDR2 reads SNEGSKA (reference sequence). The CDR3 runs to 15 residues. The CDR3 DNA sequence: TGCAGTACCCAGGGGGGAGCGGGGGAGTACAATGAGCAGTTCTTC. The encoded protein is CSTQGGAGEYNEQFF.

The chain combines TRBV20-1 with TRBJ2-3, with no clear D. V dropped 2 bases and J dropped 1 base, with 10 bases sitting between them. Germline V gives CDR1 DFQATT, CDR2 SNEGSKA (reference sequence). This CDR3 comprises 14 residues. CDR3 bases: TGCAGTGCTAGACTAGTAGGTCGCACAGATACGCAGTATTTT. This encodes CSARLVGRTDTQYF.

This clonotype was observed a few times. The chain has TRBV4-2 and TRBJ2-7, with 12 bases matching TRBD2. CDR1 and CDR2 (germline): LGHNA, YNFKEQ. V was clipped by 1 base and J by 4 bases; unmatched bases: 8. This CDR3 is built from 17 residues. CDR3 loop: CASSQVTSGSIGYEQYF. The CDR3 DNA is TGTGCCAGCAGCCAAGTGACTAGCGGGAGTATTGGGTACGAGCAGTACTTC.

This clonotype has just one count. The V gene is TRBV7-8, the J gene TRBJ2-7, with a possible D match to TRBD1 (5 bases). Germline V CDR1 and CDR2: SGHVS, FQNEAQ. The CDR3 loop spans 15 amino acids. The ends were cut back, 5 bases at V and 0 bases at J, with 14 bases in the middle. The CDR3 spells CASSRTGTRSYEQYF. The DNA of the CDR3 is TGTGCCAGCAGCCGAACAGGTACTCGCTCCTACGAGCAGTACTTC.

This clonotype was found a few times. V is TRBV9 and J is TRBJ1-1; 7 bases line up with TRBD1. Trimming took 0 bases from V and 0 from J; bases not matched to a gene: 8. CDR1 is SGDLS, CDR2 YYNGEE, per germline. This CDR3 is built from 17 residues. The CDR3: CASSVGGGSTMNTEAFF. The DNA of the CDR3 is TGTGCCAGCAGCGTAGGAGGGGGCAGTACTATGAACACTGAAGCTTTCTTT.

V gene TRBV25-1 combines with J gene TRBJ1-2; D not resolved. There are 18 residues in the CDR3. V dropped 6 bases and J dropped 0 bases, with 23 bases sitting between them. Germline CDR1 and CDR2: MGHDK and SYGVNS. The DNA for the CDR3 is TGTGCCAGCAGCCCATCTCCCCTGGCATCTACTTCTAACTATGGCTACACCTTC. Translated, it gives CASSPSPLASTSNYGYTF.

This chain connects TRBV2 to TRBJ2-7, with 7 positions matching TRBD2. The CDR3 has 16 amino acids. Germline CDR1 SNHLY, CDR2 FYNNEI. Trimming took 7 bases from V and 1 from J; bases not matched to a gene: 13. The CDR3 coding sequence is TGTGCCAGCACCACCCTAGGGGTGGGAGGGTCCTACGAGCAGTACTTC. This translates into CASTTLGVGGSYEQYF.